One and the same sample provided the 7 T cell receptor beta chains below, sequenced in a study of T-cell reconstitution after alpha-beta-depleted transplantation in children (dated by TCRdb to the mid-2010s). Reading the label with the study, this specimen's treatment or condition is: allogeneic hematopoietic cell transplantation with graft depleted of TCRalphabeta T cells and CD19 B cells. Library prep was done by PCR. Instrument on record: Illumina HiSeq 2500. Molecular barcoding was employed in the preparation of TCR libraries, with unique molecular identifiers being used to normalize TCRbeta repertoire quantification. TCRdb itself trimmed the public reads at Q25 with fastp, ran MiXCR and retained productive beta chains. Under each unique CDR3 protein, matching rows form one entry showing the most common genes and DNA. The sample contains thousands of distinct CDR3 sequences, less than 20% of them found a single time. The top ten clonotypes cover roughly 80% of the sample.

This sample comprised PBMCs, mostly from graft donor cells, obtained 180 days after TCRalphabeta/CD19-depleted stem cell transplant. These receptors were collected from a patient aged 2 to 9 who had a stem cell transplant for inherited bone marrow failure, so the T cells may come from the graft donor.

Ten or more counts support this clonotype. The chain uses TRBV5-5 and TRBJ1-6; 9 nucleotides agree with TRBD1. With 4 bases clipped from V and 9 bases from J, the junction kept 17 bases outside the gene matches. The CDR3 extends over 18 amino acids. The V gene's germline CDR1 is SGHKS and CDR2 YYEKEE (reference sequence). The CDR3 nucleotides are TGTGCCAGCAGCGGACGCCGGGACAGGGATTTTTCGGGTTCACCCCTCCACTTT. Translation gives CASSGRRDRDFSGSPLHF.

This clonotype was counted many times. The chain is built from TRBV7-9 and TRBJ2-1; no reliable D call. The V gene lost 1 base and the J gene lost 6 bases, with 10 bases spanning the gap. CDR1 and CDR2 from the germline V gene are SEHNR and FQNEAQ (reference sequence). The CDR3 spans 14 residues. CDR3 sequence reads: CASSLGFGGNEQFF. The CDR3 nucleotides are TGTGCCAGCAGCTTAGGGTTTGGCGGCAATGAGCAGTTCTTC.

In this sample, this clonotype turned up many times. An end of the junction differs from the germline gene, which may be a read error. The rearrangement joins TRBV7-7 to TRBJ2-1, with a possible D match to TRBD2 (6 bases). This CDR3 has 14 residues. CDR1 SSHAT and CDR2 FNYEAQ come from the germline V gene (reference sequence). The CDR3 region has the DNA TGTGCTAGCAGCTTAGGCGGGAATTACAATGAGCAGTTCTTC. Its protein is CASSLGGNYNEQFF.

The sample holds many counts of this clonotype. The genes are TRBV6-1 and TRBJ1-6; D is unresolved. This CDR3 has 14 residues. Germline V CDR1 and CDR2: MNHNS, SASEGT. Trimming stripped 6 bases from V and 4 bases from J, with 10 bases between. CDR3 amino acids: CASRVRVYNSPLHF. As DNA, the CDR3 is TGTGCCAGCAGGGTGCGGGTATATAATTCACCCCTCCACTTT.

V gene TRBV20-1 combines with J gene TRBJ1-5; D perhaps matches TRBD1 (6 bases). V shed 5 bases and J shed 3 bases, with 11 bases lying between them. The CDR3 is made up of 13 amino acids. The germline V gene has CDR1 DFQATT and CDR2 SNEGSKA (reference sequence). CDR3 in DNA: TGCAGTGCTCCGGGACAACTCAATCAGCCCCAGCATTTT. Translating gives CSAPGQLNQPQHF.

This clonotype was seen ten or more times. The CDR3 is CSARRFSGADNEQFF. CDR3 in DNA: TGCAGTGCCCGAAGGTTTAGCGGGGCCGACAATGAGCAGTTCTTC. This chain uses TRBV20-1 with TRBJ2-1; TRBD2 matches 8 bases. The CDR3 totals 15 residues. V lost 6 bases to trimming and J lost 5 bases; unmatched junction nucleotides: 12. Per the germline V gene, CDR1 is DFQATT and CDR2 is SNEGSKA (reference sequence).

This clonotype was observed at least ten times. The chain has TRBV6-2 or TRBV6-3 and TRBJ1-5, with D uncertain. The CDR3 runs 13 residues. Per the germline V gene, CDR1 is MNHEY and CDR2 is SVGEGT. Trimming removed 6 bases at V and 4 bases at J, with 10 bases between. DNA for the CDR3: TGTGCCAGCAGGCGGCGGGGTAATCAGCCCCAGCATTTT. It translates to CASRRRGNQPQHF.